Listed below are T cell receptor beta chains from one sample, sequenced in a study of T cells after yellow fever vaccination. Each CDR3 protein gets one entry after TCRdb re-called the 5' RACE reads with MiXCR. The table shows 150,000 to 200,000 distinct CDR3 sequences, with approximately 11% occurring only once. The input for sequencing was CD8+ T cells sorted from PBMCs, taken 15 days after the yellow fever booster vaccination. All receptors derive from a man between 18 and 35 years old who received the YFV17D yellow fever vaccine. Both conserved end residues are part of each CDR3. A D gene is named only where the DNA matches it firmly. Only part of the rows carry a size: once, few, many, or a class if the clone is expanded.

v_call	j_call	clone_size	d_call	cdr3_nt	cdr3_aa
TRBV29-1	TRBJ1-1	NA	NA	TGCAGCGTTGAAGACGAGACCCAGGGGGCTTTCTTT	CSVEDETQGAFF
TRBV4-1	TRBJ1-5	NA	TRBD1	TGCGCCAGCAGCCAAGGACAGGGAGTTCAGCCCCAGCATTTT	CASSQGQGVQPQHF
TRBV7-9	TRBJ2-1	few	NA	TGTGCCAGCAGCTTCCCTCTACGCAATGAGCAGTTCTTC	CASSFPLRNEQFF
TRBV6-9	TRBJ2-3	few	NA	TGTGCCTTGCGGGTGCCCACAGATACGCAGTATTTT	CALRVPTDTQYF
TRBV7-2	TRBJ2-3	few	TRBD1	TGTGCCAGCAGCCCCCGGGACAGGGTTATTGCAGATACGCAGTATTTT	CASSPRDRVIADTQYF
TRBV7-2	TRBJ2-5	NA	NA	TGTGCCAGCAGTCCGAACATAGGAAATTGGGAGACCCAGTACTTC	CASSPNIGNWETQYF
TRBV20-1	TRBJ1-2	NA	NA	TGCAGTGCTAGAGCATTTGCAGGCTATGGCTACACCTTC	CSARAFAGYGYTF
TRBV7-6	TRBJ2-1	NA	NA	TGTGCCAGCAGCTTAGTGAGGGGGGGGTACAATGAGCAGTTCTTC	CASSLVRGGYNEQFF
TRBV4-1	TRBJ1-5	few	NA	TGCGCCAGCAGCTACGAAGAGAATCAGCCCCAGCATTTT	CASSYEENQPQHF
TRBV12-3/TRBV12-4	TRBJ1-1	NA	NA	TGTGCCAGCAGGGATGGCCCGAACACTGAAGCTTTCTTT	CASRDGPNTEAFF
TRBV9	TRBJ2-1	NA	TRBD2	TGTGCCAGCAGCGCGGGGGGGCCGGAGAATGAGCAGTTCTTC	CASSAGGPENEQFF
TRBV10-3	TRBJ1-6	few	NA	TGTGCCATCAGTGAGCGCCAGGCAGAATCACCCCTCCACTTT	CAISERQAESPLHF
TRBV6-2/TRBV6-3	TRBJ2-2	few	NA	TGTGCCAGCAGCCTGCAGGGTGCCGCGGCGAACACCGGGGAGCTGTTTTTT	CASSLQGAAANTGELFF
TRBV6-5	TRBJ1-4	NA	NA	TGTGCCAGCAGTTACTCTTCGGGCGGCGGGGAAAAACTGTTTTTT	CASSYSSGGGEKLFF
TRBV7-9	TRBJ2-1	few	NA	TGTGCCCAGGGGGGGGGCCTGGGGAATGAGCAGTTCTTC	CAQGGGLGNEQFF
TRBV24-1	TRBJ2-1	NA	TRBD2	TGTGCCACCTCACCGCTAGCGGGTTACAATGAGCAGTTCTTC	CATSPLAGYNEQFF
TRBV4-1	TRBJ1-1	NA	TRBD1	TGCGCCAGCAGCCGAGGGACAGCTAAAAACTCTGAAGCTTTCTTT	CASSRGTAKNSEAFF
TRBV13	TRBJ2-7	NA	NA	TGTGCCAGCAGCGCAGGGGCTCTGAGCTCCTACGAGCAGTACTTC	CASSAGALSSYEQYF
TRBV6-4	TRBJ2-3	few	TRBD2	TGTGCCAGCAGTGACTCGACGCAAACTAGCGGGGGTACAGATACGCAGTATTTT	CASSDSTQTSGGTDTQYF
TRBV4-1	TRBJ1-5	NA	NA	TGCGCCAGCAGCCAGGGGTTGAATCAGCCCCAGCATTTT	CASSQGLNQPQHF
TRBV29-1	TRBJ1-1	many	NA	TGCAGCGGTTGTTTGAAAGGGGGGGCGGCGAGAATGAACACTGAAGCTTTCTTT	CSGCLKGGAARMNTEAFF
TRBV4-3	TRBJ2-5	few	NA	TGCGCCAGCAGCGAAGAGGGCCAGCAAGAGACCCAGTACTTC	CASSEEGQQETQYF
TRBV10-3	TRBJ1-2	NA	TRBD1	TGTGCCATCACCTCAACGCAGGGGGGAAGCGGTGGCTACACCTTC	CAITSTQGGSGGYTF
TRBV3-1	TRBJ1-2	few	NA	TGTGCCAGCAGCCAAGACGAACAGGGACGTTTGGGTGGCTACACCTTC	CASSQDEQGRLGGYTF
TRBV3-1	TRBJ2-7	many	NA	TGTGCCAGCAGCCCGGGACTTGCATCCTACGAGCAGTACTTC	CASSPGLASYEQYF
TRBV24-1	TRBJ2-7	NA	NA	TGTGCCACTAACAGGGAATACGAGCAGTACTTC	CATNREYEQYF
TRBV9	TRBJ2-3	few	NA	TGTGCCAGCAGCTTAGGGATTGGCACAGATACGCAGTATTTT	CASSLGIGTDTQYF
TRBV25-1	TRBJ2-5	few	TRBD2	TGTGCCAGCAGTGAACTGCTAGCGGGGGGAGAGACCCAGTACTTC	CASSELLAGGETQYF
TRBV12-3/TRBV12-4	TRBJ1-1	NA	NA	TGTGCCAGCAGTCTGACTTTGAGGACTGAAGCTTTCTTT	CASSLTLRTEAFF
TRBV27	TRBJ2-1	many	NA	TGTGCCAGCAGTTTATCGGGCCATGAGCAGTTCTTC	CASSLSGHEQFF
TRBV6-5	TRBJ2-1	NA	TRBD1	TGTGCCAGCAGTTACTCAGGGACAGGGGCAGGAGAGCAGTTCTTC	CASSYSGTGAGEQFF
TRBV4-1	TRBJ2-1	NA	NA	TGCGCCAGCAGCCACGTCTCTAGCGACCCCTACAATGAGCAGTTCTTC	CASSHVSSDPYNEQFF
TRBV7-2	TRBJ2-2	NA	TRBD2	TGTGCCAGCAGCCGGACCTCGGGGGGGCTGAGCGGGGAGCTGTTTTTT	CASSRTSGGLSGELFF
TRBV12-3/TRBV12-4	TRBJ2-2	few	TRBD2	TGTGCCAGCAGTACTAGCGGGGGGGGTCCCGGGGAGCTGTTTTTT	CASSTSGGGPGELFF
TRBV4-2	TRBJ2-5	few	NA	TGTGCCAGCAGCCAAGAAAGGCGGCACAGAGCAGAGACCCAGTACTTC	CASSQERRHRAETQYF
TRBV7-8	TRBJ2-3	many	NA	TGTGCCAGCAGCTTAGCGCTGGCAGATACGCAGTATTTT	CASSLALADTQYF
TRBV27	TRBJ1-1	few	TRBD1	TGTGCCAGCAGTTTATCCCCTGGACAGGAAAAGAACACTGAAGCTTTCTTT	CASSLSPGQEKNTEAFF
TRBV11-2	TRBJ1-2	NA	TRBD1	TGTGCCAGCAGCAAAGTCCGGGAACAGGGGGTTATCTATGGCTACACCTTC	CASSKVREQGVIYGYTF
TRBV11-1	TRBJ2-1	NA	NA	TGTGCCAGCAGCTTAACAGTTTCCCTACTCGTGGAGCAGTTCTTC	CASSLTVSLLVEQFF
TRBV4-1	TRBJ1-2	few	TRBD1	TGCGCCAGCAGCCAGACTGCCGGGACAGACTATGGCTACACCTTC	CASSQTAGTDYGYTF
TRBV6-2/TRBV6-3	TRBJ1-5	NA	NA	TGTGCCATCGGCGAGGGGCGCAATCAGCCCCAGCATTTT	CAIGEGRNQPQHF
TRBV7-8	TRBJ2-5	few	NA	TGTGCCAGCTCGAGAGGTACAGAGACCCAGTACTTC	CASSRGTETQYF
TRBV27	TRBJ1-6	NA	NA	TGTGCCAGCAGTGGGGGCCCATGGGATAATTCACCCCTCCACTTT	CASSGGPWDNSPLHF
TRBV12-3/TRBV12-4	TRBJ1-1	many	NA	TGTGCCAGCAGGGACGGAATGAACACTGAAGCTTTCTTT	CASRDGMNTEAFF
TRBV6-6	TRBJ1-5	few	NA	TGTGCCAGCAGCGCAGGGACCCAGCCCCAGCATTTT	CASSAGTQPQHF
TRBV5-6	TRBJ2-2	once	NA	TGTGCCAGCAGTGAGGGTAGCACCGGGGAGCTGTTTTTT	CASSEGSTGELFF
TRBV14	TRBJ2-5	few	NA	TGTGCCAGCAGCCTGCTGGGGGTGGAGACCCAGTACTTC	CASSLLGVETQYF
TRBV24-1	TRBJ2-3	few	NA	TGTGCCACCAGAGAGCCGGACACAGATACGCAGTATTTT	CATREPDTDTQYF
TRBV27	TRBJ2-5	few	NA	TGTGCCAGCAGTTTATACGGGCCCGGTGAGACCCAGTACTTC	CASSLYGPGETQYF
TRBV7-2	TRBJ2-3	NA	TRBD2	TGTGCCAGCCACGGGTCAAGCGGGGGGTTGGAAGATACGCAGTATTTT	CASHGSSGGLEDTQYF
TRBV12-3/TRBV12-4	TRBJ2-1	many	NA	TGTGCCAGCAGTTTGAGGGGGGATGAGCAGTTCTTC	CASSLRGDEQFF